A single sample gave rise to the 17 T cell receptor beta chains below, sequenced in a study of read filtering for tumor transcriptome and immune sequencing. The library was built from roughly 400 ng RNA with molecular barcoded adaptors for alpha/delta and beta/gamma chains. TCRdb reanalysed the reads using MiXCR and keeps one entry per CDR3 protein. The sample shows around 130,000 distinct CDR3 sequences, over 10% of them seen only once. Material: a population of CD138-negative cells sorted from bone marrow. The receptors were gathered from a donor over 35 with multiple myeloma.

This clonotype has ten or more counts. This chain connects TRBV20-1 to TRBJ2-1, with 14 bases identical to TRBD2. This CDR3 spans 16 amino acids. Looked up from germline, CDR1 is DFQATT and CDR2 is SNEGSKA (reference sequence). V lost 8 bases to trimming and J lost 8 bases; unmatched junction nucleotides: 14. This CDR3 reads CSTSGGTSGRHHEQFF. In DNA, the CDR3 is TGCAGTACAAGCGGGGGGACTAGCGGGAGACACCATGAGCAGTTCTTC.

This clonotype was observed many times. DNA for the CDR3: TGTGCCAGCAGCCCCGGGACAACCAGCAATCAGCCCCAGCATTTT. Translated, it gives CASSPGTTSNQPQHF. The chain carries TRBV12-3 or TRBV12-4 and TRBJ1-5; D is possibly TRBD1 (6 bases). V lost 6 bases, J lost 1 base, and 13 bases lay in between. This CDR3 spans 15 amino acids.

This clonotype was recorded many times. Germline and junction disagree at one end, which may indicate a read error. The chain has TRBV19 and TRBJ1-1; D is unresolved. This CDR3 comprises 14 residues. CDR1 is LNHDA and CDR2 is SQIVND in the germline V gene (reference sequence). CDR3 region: CASSILNSGGEAFF. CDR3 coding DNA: TGTGCCAGTAGTATCCTCAACTCGGGCGGTGAAGCCTTCTTT.

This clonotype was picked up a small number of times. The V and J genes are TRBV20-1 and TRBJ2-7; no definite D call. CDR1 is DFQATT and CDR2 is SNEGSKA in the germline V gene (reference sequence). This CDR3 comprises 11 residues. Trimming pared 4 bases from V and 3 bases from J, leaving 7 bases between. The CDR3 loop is CSANRVYEQYF. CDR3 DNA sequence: TGCAGTGCTAACCGGGTCTACGAGCAGTACTTC.

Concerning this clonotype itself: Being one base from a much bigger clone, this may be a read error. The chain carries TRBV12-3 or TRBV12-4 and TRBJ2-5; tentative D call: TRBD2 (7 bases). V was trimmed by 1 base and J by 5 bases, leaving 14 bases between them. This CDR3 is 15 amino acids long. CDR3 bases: TGTGCCAGCAGTTTAGTTGTCGGGGGGCAGGAGACCCAGTACTTC. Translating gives CASSLVVGGQETQYF.

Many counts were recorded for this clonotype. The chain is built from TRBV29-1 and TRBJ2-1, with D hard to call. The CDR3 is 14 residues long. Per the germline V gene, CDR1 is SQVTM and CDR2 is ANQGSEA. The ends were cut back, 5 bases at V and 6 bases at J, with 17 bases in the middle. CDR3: CSVKIQQAINEQFF. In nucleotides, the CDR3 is TGCAGCGTTAAAATTCAGCAAGCAATCAATGAGCAGTTCTTC.

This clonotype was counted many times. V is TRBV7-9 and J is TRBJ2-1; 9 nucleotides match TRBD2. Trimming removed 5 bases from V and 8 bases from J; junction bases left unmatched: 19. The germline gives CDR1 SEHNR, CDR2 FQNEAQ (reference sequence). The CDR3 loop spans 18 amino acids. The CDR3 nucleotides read TGTGCCAGCAGCCCCAACGGAGCCGGCGGGAGGGTTACGGATGAGCAGTTCTTC. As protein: CASSPNGAGGRVTDEQFF.

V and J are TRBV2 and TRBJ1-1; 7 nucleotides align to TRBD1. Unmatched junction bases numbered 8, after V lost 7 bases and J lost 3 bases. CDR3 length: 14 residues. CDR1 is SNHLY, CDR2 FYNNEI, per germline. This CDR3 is CASKGRTGDTEAFF. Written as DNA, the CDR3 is TGTGCCAGCAAGGGGAGAACAGGGGACACTGAAGCTTTCTTT.

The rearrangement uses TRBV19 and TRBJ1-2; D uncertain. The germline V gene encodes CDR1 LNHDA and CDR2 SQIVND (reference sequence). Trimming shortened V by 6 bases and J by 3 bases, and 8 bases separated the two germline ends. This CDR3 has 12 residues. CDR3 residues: CASSWTDYGYTF. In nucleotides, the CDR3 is TGTGCCAGTAGCTGGACGGACTATGGCTACACCTTC.

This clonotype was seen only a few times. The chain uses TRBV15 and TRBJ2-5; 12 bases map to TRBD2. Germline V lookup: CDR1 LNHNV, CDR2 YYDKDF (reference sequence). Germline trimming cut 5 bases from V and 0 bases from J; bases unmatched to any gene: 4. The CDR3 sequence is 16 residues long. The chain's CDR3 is CATSAGTSGYQETQYF. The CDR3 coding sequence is TGTGCCACCAGCGCCGGGACTAGCGGGTACCAAGAGACCCAGTACTTC. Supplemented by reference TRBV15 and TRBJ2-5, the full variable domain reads DAMVIQNPRYQVTQFGKPVTLSCSQTLNHNVMYWYQQKSSQAPKLLFHYYDKDFNNEADTPDNFQSRRPNTSFCFLDIRSPGLGDTAMYLCATSAGTSGYQETQYFGPGTRLLVL.

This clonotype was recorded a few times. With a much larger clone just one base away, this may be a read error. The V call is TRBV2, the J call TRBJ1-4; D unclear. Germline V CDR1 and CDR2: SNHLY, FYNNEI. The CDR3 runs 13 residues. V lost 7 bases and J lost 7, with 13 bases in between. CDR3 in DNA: TGTGCCAGCAATGGTAGAGCGGGTGAAAAACTGTTTTTT. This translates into CASNGRAGEKLFF.

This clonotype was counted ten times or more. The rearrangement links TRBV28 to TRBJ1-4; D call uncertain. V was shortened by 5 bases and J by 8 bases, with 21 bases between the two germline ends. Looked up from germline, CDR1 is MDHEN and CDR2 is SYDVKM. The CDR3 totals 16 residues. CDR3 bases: TGTGCCAGCAGTCCGGAGGGAGGCCAGCTATTAGAAAAACTGTTTTTT. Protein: CASSPEGGQLLEKLFF.

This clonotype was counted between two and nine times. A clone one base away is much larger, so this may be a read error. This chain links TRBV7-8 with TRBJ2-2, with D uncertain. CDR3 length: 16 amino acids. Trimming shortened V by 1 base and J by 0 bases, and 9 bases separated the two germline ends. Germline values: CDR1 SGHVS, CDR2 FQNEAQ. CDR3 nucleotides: TGTGCCAGCAGCTTAGTCACGGCAGCGAACACCGGGGAGCTGTTTTTT. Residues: CASSLVTAANTGELFF.

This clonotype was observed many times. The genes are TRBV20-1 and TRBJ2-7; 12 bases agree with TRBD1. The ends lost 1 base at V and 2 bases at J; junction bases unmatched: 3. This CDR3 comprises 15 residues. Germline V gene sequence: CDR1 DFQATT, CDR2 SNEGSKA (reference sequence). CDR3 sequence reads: CSARAGTGGAYEQYF. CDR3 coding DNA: TGCAGTGCTAGAGCCGGGACAGGGGGCGCCTACGAGCAGTACTTC.

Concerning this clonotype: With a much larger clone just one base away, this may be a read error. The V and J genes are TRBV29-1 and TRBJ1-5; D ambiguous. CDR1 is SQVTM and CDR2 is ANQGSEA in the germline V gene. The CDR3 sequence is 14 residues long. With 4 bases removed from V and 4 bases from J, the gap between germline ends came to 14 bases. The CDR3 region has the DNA TGCAGCGTTGTTTTAGGGCGCGGGAATCAGCCCCAGCATTTT. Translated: CSVVLGRGNQPQHF. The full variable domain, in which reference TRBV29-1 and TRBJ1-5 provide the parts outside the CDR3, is SAVISQKPSRDICQRGTSLTIQCQVDSQVTMMFWYRQQPGQSLTLIATANQGSEATYESGFVIDKFPISRPNLTFSTLTVSNMSPEDSSIYLCSVVLGRGNQPQHFGDGTRLSIL.

This chain's CDR3 is CASKVSRDGGTGELFF. As DNA, the CDR3 is TGTGCCAGCAAAGTCTCCCGGGACGGGGGGACCGGGGAGCTGTTTTTT. V is TRBV25-1 and J is TRBJ2-2; 7 bases match TRBD2. The V gene end was trimmed by 7 bases and the J gene end by 5 bases; junction bases not matched to a gene: 13. The CDR3 is 16 amino acids. Per germline, CDR1 MGHDK and CDR2 SYGVNS.

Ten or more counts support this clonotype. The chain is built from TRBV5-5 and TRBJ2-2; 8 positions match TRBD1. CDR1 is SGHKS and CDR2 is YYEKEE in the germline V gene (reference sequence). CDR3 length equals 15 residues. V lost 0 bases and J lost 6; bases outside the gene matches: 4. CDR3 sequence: CASSLGQGAAGELFF. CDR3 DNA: TGTGCCAGCAGCTTGGGTCAGGGGGCAGCCGGGGAGCTGTTTTTT.